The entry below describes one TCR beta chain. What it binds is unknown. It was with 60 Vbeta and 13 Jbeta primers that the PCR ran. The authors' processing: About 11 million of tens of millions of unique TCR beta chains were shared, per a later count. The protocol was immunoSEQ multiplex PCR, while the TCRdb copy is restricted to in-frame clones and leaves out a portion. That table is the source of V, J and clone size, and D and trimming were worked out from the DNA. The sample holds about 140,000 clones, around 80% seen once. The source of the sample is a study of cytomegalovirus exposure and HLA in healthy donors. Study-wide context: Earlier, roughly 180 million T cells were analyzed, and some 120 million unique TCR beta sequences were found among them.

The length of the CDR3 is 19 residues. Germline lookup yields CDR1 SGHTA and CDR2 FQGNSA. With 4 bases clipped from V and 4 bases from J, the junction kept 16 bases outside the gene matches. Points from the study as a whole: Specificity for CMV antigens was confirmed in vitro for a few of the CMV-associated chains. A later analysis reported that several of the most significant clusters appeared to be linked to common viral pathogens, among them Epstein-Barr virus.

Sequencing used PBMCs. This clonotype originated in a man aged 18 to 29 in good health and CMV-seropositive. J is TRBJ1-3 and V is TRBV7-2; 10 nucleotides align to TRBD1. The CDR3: CASSSGGTGALRAGNTIYF. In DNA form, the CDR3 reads TGTGCCAGCAGCTCTGGTGGGACAGGGGCCCTCCGTGCCGGAAACACCATATATTTT.